The TCR beta chain under discussion was sequenced for a study of shared clonotypes between healthy human individuals. In the study overall: For every donor, three CD4 naive, three CD4 memory, two CD8 naive and one CD8 memory plates were used. Study conclusions and caveats: Only a few donors were included, so the genetic and exposure-history diversity represented was limited.

Assay: immunoSEQ multiplex PCR; the TCRdb copy retains only in-frame clones and omits some. The table lists roughly 1 million clones, under 80% of them singletons. V shed 2 bases and J shed 5 bases, with 6 bases lying between them. CDR3 length: 13 amino acids. CDR1 WSHSY and CDR2 SAAADI come from the germline V gene. Regarding this clone: What it binds is not known.

The chain couples TRBV10-2 to TRBJ2-2; unclear D gene. The receptor was isolated from a man aged 18 to 29 in good health. Sequenced material: memory CD4+ T cells sorted from blood. The subset denotes: CD45RA-negative fraction. The CDR3, as DNA: TGCGCCAGCAGTGAGGGCCGGACCGGGGAGCTGTTTTTT. Translated, it gives CASSEGRTGELFF.